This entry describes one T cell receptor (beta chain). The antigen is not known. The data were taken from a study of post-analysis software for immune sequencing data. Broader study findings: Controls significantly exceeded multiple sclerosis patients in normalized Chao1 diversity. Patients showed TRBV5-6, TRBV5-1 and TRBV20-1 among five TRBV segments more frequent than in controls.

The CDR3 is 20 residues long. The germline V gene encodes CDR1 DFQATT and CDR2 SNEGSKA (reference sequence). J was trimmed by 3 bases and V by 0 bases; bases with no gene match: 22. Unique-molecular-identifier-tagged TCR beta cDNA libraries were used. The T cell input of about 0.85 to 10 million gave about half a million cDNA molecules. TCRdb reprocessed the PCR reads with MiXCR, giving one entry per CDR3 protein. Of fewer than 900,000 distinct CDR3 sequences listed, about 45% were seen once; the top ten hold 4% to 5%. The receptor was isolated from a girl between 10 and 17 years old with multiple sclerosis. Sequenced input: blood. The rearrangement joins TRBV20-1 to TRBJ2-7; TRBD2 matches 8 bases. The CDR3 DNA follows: TGCAGTGCTAGAGATCATGGACAGACCTTCCTAGCGGGTGGAGGCTACGAGCAGTACTTC. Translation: CSARDHGQTFLAGGGYEQYF.